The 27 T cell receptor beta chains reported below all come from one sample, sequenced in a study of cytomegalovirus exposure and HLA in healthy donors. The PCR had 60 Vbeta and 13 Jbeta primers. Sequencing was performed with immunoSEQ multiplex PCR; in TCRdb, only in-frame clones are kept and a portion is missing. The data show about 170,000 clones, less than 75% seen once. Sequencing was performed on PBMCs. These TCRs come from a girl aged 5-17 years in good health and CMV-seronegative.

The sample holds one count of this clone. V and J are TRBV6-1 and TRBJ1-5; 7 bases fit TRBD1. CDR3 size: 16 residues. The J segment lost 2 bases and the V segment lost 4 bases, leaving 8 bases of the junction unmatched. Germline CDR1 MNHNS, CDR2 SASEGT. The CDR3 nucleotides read TGTGCCAGCAGTGCGACAGGGTCGCAAGGCAATCAGCCCCAGCATTTT. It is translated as CASSATGSQGNQPQHF.

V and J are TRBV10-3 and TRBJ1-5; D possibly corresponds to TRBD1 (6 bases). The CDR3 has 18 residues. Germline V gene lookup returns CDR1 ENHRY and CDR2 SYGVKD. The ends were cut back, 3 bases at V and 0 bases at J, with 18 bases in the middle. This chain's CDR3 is CAISDDRGGGTSNQPQHF. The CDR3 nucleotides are TGTGCCATCAGTGACGACCGGGGAGGGGGAACTAGCAATCAGCCCCAGCATTTT.

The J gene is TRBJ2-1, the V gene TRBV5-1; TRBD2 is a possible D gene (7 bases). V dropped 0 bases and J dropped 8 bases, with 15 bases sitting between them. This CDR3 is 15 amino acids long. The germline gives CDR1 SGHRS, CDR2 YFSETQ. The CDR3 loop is CASSLEGGVRHEQFF. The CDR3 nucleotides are TGCGCCAGCAGCTTGGAAGGGGGGGTTAGACATGAGCAGTTCTTC.

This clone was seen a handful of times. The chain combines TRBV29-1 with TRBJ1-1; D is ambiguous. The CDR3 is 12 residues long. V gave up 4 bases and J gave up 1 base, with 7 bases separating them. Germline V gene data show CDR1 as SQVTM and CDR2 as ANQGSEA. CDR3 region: CSVGSGNTEAFF. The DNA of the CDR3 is TGCAGCGTTGGGTCAGGGAACACTGAAGCTTTCTTT.

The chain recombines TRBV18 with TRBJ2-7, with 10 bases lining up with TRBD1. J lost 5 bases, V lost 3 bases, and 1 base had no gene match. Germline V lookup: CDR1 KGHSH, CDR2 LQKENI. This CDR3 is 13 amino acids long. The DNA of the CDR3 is TGTGCCAGCTCACCTGGGACAGGGGACGAGCAGTACTTC. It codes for CASSPGTGDEQYF.

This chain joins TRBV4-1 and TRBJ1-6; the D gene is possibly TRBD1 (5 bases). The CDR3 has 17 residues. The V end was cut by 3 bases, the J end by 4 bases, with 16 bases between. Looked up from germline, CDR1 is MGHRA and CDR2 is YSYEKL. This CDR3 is CASSQSGNQRYNSPLHF. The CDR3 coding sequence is TGCGCCAGCAGCCAGTCAGGGAATCAACGGTATAATTCACCCCTCCACTTT.

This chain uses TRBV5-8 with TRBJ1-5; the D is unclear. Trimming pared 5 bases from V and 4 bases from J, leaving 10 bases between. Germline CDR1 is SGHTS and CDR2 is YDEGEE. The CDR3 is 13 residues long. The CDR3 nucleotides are TGTGCCAGCAGTGAACCCCTAAATCAGCCCCAGCATTTT. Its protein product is CASSEPLNQPQHF.

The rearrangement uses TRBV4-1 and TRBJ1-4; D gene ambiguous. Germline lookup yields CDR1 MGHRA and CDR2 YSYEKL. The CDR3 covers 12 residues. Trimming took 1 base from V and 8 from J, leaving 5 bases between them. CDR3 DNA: TGCGCCAGCAGCCAAGGAGGGGAAAAACTGTTTTTT. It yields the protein CASSQGGEKLFF.

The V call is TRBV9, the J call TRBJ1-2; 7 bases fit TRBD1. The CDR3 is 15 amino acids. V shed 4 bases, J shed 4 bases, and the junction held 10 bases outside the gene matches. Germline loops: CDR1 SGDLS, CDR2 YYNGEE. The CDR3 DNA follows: TGTGCCAGCAGCCCCTGGGACAGCGGAATCTATGGCTACACCTTC. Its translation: CASSPWDSGIYGYTF.

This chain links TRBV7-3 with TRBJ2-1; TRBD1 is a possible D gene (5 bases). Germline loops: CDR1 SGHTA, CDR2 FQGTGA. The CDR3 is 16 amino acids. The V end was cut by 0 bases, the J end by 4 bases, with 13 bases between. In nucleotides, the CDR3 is TGTGCCAGCAGCTTAACCCCCGCAGGGCCGTACAATGAGCAGTTCTTC. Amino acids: CASSLTPAGPYNEQFF.

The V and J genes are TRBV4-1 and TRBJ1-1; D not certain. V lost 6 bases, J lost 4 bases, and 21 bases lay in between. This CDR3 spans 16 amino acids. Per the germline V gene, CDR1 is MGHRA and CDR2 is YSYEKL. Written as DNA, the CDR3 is TGCGCCAGCAGGTTTGGGAGTTCGGTTGGAGGCACTGAAGCTTTCTTT. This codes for CASRFGSSVGGTEAFF.

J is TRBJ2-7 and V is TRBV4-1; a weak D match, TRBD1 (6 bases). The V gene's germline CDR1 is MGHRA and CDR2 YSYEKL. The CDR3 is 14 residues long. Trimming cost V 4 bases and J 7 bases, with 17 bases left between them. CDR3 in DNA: TGCGCCAGCAGCCTGAGAACCGGGACACAGGAGCAGTACTTC. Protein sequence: CASSLRTGTQEQYF.

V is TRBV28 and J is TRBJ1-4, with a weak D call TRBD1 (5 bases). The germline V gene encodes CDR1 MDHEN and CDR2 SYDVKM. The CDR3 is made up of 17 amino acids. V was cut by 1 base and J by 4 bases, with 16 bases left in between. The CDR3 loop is CASSLSPGRGYNEKLFF. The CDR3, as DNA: TGTGCCAGCAGTTTATCGCCCGGAAGGGGTTATAATGAAAAACTGTTTTTT.

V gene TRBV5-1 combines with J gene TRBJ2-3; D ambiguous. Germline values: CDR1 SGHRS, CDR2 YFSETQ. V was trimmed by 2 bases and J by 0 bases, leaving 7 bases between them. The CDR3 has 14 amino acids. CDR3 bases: TGCGCCAGCAGCTTATTAGAGAGCACAGATACGCAGTATTTT. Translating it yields CASSLLESTDTQYF.

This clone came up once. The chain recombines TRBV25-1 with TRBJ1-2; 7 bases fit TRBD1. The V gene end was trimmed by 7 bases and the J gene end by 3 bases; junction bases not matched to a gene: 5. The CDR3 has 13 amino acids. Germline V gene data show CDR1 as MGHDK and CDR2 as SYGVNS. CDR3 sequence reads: CASKRDSDYGYTF. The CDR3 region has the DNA TGTGCCAGCAAAAGGGACAGCGACTATGGCTACACCTTC.

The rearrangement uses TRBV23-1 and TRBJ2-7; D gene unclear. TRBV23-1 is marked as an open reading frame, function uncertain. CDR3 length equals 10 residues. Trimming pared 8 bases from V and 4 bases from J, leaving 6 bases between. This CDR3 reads CASWRYEQYF. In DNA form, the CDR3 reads TGCGCCAGCTGGAGATACGAGCAGTACTTC.

The CDR3 DNA reads TGTGCCAGCAGTTACTCGGCAGGGCACCCTGAAGCTTTCTTT. As protein: CASSYSAGHPEAFF. The rearrangement uses TRBV6-5 and TRBJ1-1, with a tentative D call TRBD1 (5 bases). Per the germline V gene, CDR1 is MNHEY and CDR2 is SVGAGI. This CDR3 contains 14 residues. Trimming left V 0 bases short and J 6 bases short, with 11 bases between.

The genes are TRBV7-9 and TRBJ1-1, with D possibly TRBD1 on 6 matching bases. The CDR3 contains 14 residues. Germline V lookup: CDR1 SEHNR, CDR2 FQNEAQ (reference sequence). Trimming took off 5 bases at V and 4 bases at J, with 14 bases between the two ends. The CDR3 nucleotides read TGTGCCAGCAGCGCTCGGGGGGGGCTCACTGAAGCTTTCTTT. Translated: CASSARGGLTEAFF. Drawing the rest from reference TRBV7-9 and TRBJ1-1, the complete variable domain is DTGVSQNPRHKITKRGQNVTFRCDPISEHNRLYWYRQTLGQGPEFLTYFQNEAQLEKSRLLSDRFSAERPKGSFSTLEIQRTEQGDSAMYLCASSARGGLTEAFFGQGTRLTVV.

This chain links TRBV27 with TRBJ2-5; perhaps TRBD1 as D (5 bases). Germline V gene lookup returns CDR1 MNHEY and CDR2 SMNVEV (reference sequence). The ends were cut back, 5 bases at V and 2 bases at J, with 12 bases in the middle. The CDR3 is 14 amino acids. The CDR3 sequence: CASSPNRQQETQYF. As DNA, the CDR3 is TGTGCCAGCAGTCCGAACCGACAGCAAGAGACCCAGTACTTC.

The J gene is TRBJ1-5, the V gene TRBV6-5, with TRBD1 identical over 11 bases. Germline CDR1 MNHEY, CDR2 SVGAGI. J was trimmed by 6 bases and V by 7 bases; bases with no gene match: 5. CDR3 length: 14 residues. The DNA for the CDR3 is TGTGCCAGCACCCCGGGACAGGGGGGTCAGCCCCAGCATTTT. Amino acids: CASTPGQGGQPQHF.

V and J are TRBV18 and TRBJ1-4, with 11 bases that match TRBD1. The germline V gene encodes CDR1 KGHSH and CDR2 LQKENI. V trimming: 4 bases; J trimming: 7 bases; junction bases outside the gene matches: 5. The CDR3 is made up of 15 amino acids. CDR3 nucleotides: TGTGCCAGCTCACTTGGGACAGGGGGTGCTGAAAAACTGTTTTTT. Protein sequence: CASSLGTGGAEKLFF.

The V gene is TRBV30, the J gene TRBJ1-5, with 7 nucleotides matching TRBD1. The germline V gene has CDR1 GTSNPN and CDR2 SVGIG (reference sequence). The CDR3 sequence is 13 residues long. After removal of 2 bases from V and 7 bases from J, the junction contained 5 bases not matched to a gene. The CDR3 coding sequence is TGTGCCTGGAGTAGTACAGGGGAACAGCCCCAGCATTTT. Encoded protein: CAWSSTGEQPQHF.

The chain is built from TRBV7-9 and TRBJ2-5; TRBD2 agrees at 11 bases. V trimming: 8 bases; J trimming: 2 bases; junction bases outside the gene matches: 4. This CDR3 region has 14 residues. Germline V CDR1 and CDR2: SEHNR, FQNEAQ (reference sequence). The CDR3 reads CASGTSGPQETQYF. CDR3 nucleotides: TGTGCCAGCGGGACTAGCGGACCACAAGAGACCCAGTACTTC.

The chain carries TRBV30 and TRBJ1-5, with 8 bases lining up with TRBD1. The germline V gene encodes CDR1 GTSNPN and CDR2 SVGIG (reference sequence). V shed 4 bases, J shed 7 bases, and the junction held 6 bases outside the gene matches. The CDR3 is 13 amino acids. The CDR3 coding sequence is TGTGCCTGGACGGGACAGGCAGAACAGCCCCAGCATTTT. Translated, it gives CAWTGQAEQPQHF.

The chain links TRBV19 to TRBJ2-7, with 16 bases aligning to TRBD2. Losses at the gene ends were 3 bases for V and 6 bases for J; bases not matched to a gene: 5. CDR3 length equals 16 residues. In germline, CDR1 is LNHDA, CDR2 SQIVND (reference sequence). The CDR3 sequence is CASSMGLAGGRIEQYF. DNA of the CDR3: TGTGCCAGTAGTATGGGACTAGCGGGGGGGCGGATCGAGCAGTACTTC.

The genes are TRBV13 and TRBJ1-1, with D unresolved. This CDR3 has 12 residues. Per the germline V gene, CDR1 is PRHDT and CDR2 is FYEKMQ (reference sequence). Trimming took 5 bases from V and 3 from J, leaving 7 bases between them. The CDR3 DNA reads TGTGCCAGCAGCGTCGGTGACACTGAAGCTTTCTTT. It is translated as CASSVGDTEAFF.

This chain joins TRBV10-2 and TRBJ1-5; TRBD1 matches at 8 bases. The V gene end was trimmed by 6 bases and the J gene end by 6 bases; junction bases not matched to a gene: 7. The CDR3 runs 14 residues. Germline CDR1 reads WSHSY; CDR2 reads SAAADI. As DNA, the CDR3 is TGCGCCAGCAGCCCGGGACAGGCGGGTCAGCCCCAGCATTTT. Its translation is CASSPGQAGQPQHF.